This T cell receptor (beta chain) was found in a study of blood T cell repertoires in COVID-19. Overall study: Italy, Spain and the United States were the sources of the convalescent and acute COVID-19 samples. PBMCs, B-cell-depleted T cells, or T cells were the source of the cDNA or gDNA that made up the material.

Using immunoSEQ multiplex PCR, the repertoire was profiled, and TCRdb retains in-frame clones only, with some absent. Seen here are 150,000 or so clones, just under 95% observed once, and the top ten hold 4.6%. This CDR3 comprises 16 residues. The germline CDR1 and CDR2 sequences are MNHEY and SVGEGT. The V and J ends lost 2 bases and 4 bases respectively, with 17 bases between them. The V gene is TRBV6-2 or TRBV6-3, the J gene TRBJ1-2; D perhaps matches TRBD1 (6 bases). The sample comprised peripheral blood. The TCR sequence derives from a woman aged 50 to 60 with acute or convalescent COVID-19. The CDR3 protein is CASSYPGTLVSYGYTF. CDR3 DNA sequence: TGTGCCAGCAGTTACCCCGGGACACTGGTTAGCTATGGCTACACCTTC.